This TCR beta chain appears in the sequencing data of a study of monozygotic twins with inflammatory bowel disease. Findings and caveats of the study: Clonotypes shared with others were fewer in IBD patients than in healthy twins, especially with disease activity.

UMIs that had a 6-nucleotide sample barcode were put in using template switching. Each CDR3 protein gets one entry in TCRdb, which reprocessed the 5' RACE reads and gives no DNA. In total, the table holds a few hundred thousand distinct CDR3 sequences. Worth noting for this clonotype: Antigen: not known.

The CDR3 consists of 15 residues. The germline V gene has CDR1 LNHDA and CDR2 SQIVND (reference sequence). The sequence was obtained from a human donor with ulcerative colitis or Crohn's disease, or a healthy co-twin of an affected twin (not recorded which). The rearrangement joins TRBV19 to TRBJ2-1; TCRdb reports TRBD2, a call that lacks DNA to check it against. Material: blood. The CDR3 loop reads CASGTSGGSYNEQFF.